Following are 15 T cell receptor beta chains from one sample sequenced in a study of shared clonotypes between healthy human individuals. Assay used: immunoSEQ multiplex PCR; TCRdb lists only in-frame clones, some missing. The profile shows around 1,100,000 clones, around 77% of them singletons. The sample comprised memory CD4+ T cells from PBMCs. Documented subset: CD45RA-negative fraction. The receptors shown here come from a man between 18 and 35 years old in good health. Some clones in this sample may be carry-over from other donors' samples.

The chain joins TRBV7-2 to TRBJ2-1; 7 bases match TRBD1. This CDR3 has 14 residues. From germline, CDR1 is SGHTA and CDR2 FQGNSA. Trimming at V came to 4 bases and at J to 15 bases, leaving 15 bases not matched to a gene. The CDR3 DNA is TGTGCCAGCAGCTCGATTACTCCGGGACAGCTTCGGTTCTTC. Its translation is CASSSITPGQLRFF.

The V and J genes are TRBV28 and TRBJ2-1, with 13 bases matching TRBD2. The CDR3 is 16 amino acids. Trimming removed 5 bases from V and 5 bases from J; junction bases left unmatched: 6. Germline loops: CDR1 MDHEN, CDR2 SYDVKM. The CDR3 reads CASSILGLAGNNEQFF. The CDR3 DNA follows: TGTGCCAGCAGTATACTGGGACTAGCGGGAAACAATGAGCAGTTCTTC.

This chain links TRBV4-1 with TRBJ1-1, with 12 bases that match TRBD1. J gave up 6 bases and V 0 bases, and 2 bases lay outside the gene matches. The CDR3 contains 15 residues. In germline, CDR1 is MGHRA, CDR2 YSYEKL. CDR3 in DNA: TGCGCCAGCAGCCAAGAAGGGACAGGGGGCTCTGAAGCTTTCTTT. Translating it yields CASSQEGTGGSEAFF.

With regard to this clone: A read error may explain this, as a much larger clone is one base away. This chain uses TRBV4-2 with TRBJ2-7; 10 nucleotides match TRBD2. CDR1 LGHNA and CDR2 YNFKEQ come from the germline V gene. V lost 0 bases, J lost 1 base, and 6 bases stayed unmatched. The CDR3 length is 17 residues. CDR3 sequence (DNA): TGTGCCAGCAGCCAAGAAAGCCCAGCGGGAGGGTCCTACGAGCAGTACTTC. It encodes CASSQESPAGGSYEQYF.

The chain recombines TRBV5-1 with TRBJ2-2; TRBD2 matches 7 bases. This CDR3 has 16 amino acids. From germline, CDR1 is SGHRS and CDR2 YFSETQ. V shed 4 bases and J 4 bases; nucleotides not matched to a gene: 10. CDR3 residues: CASSQYGTTLTGELFF. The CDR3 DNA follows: TGCGCCAGCAGCCAATACGGGACTACCCTCACCGGGGAGCTGTTTTTT.

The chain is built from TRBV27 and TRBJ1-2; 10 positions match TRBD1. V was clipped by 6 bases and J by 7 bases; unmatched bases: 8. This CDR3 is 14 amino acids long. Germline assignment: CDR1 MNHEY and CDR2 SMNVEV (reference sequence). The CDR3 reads CASSFGQGVFGYTF. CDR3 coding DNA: TGTGCCAGCAGCTTTGGACAGGGGGTCTTTGGCTACACCTTC.

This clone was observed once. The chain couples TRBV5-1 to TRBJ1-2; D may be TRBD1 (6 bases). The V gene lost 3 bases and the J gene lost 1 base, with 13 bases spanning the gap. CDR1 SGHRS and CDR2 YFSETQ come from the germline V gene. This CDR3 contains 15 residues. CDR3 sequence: CASSSGGAGNYGYTF. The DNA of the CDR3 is TGCGCCAGCAGCTCCGGGGGGGCAGGTAACTATGGCTACACCTTC.

The CDR3 reads CASSAILAGARQFF. The CDR3 DNA sequence: TGTGCCAGCAGCGCAATACTAGCGGGAGCTCGGCAGTTCTTC. The chain links TRBV7-6 to TRBJ2-1; TRBD2 matches 11 bases. This CDR3 spans 14 amino acids. V was clipped by 5 bases and J by 12 bases; unmatched bases: 9. Germline V gives CDR1 SGHVS, CDR2 FNYEAQ.

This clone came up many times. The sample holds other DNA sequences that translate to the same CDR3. CDR3 loop: CASSLTGDTEAFF. The CDR3 DNA follows: TGTGCCAGCAGCCTAACAGGGGACACTGAAGCTTTCTTT. V usage is TRBV7-9 and J usage is TRBJ1-1, with 7 bases fitting TRBD1. There are 13 residues in the CDR3. V shed 5 bases and J 3 bases; nucleotides not matched to a gene: 3. Germline V CDR1 and CDR2: SEHNR, FQNEAQ (reference sequence).

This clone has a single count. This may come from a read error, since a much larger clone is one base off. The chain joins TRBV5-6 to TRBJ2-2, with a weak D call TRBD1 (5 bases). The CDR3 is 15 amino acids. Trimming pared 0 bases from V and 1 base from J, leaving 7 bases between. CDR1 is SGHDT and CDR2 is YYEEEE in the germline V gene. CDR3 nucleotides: TGTGCCAGCAGCTTGGGACAGCTGAACACCGGGGAGCTGTTTTTT. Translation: CASSLGQLNTGELFF.

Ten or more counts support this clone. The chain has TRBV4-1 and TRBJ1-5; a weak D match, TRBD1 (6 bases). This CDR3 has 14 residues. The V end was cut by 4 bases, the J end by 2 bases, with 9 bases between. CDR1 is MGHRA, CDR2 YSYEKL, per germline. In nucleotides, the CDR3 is TGCGCCAGCAGCCCAGGACAGCGCAATCAGCCCCAGCATTTT. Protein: CASSPGQRNQPQHF.

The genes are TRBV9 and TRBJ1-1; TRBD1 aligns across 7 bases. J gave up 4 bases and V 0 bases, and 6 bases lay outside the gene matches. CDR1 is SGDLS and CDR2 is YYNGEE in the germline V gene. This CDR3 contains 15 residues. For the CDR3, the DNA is TGTGCCAGCAGCGTAGAAGCGCAGGGGGGCACTGAAGCTTTCTTT. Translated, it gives CASSVEAQGGTEAFF.

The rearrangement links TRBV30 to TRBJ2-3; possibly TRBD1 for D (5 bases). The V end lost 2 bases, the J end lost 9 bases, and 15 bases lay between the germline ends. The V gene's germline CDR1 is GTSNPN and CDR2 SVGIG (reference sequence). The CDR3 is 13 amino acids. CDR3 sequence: CAWSNGALETQYF. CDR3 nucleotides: TGTGCCTGGAGTAATGGGGCCCTGGAAACGCAGTATTTT.

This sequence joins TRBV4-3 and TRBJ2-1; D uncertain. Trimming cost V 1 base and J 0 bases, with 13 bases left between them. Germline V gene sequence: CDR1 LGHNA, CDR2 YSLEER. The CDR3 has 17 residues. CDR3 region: CASSQGGEVSSYNEQFF. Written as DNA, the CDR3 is TGCGCCAGCAGCCAAGGTGGGGAAGTAAGCTCCTACAATGAGCAGTTCTTC.

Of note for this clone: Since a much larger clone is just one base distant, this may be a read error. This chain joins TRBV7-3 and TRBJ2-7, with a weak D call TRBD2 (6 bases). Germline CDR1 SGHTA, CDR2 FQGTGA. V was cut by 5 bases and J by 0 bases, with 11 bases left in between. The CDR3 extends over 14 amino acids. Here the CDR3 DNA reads TGTGCCAGCAGCCGGGACTGGGACTCCTACGAGCAGTACTTC. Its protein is CASSRDWDSYEQYF. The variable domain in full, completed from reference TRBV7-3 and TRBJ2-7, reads GAGVSQTPSNKVTEKGKYVELRCDPISGHTALYWYRQSLGQGPEFLIYFQGTGAADDSGLPNDRFFAVRPEGSVSTLKIQRTERGDSAVYLCASSRDWDSYEQYFGPGTRLTVT.